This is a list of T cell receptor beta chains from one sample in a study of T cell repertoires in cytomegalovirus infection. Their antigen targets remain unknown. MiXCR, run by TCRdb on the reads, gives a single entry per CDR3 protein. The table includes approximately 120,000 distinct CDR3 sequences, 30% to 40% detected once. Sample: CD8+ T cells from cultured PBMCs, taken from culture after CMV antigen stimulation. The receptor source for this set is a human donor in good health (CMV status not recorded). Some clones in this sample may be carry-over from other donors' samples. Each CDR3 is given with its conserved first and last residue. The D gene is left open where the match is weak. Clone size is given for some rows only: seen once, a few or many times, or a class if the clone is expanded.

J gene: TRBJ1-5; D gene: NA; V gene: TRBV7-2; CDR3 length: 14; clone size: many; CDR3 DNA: TGTGCCAGCAGCTTAGATCCGGGGGGTCAGCCCCAGCATTTT; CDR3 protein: CASSLDPGGQPQHF
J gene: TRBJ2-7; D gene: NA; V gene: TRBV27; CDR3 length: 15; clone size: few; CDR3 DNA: TGTGCCAGCAGCCCAGCAGGAGCCTTACTAAACGAGCAGTACTTC; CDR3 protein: CASSPAGALLNEQYF
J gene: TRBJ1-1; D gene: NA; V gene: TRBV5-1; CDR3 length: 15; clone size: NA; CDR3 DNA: TGCGCCAGCAGCTTGCGAGGGCAGGCCCACACTGAAGCTTTCTTT; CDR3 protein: CASSLRGQAHTEAFF
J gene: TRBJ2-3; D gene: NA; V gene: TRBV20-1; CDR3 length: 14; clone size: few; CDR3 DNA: TGCAGTGCTCCCGACACGTCTAGCACAGATACGCAGTATTTT; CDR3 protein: CSAPDTSSTDTQYF
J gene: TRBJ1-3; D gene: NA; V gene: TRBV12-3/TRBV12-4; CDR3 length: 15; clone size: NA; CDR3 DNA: TGTGCCAGCAGTTACACGGTCCCATCTGGAAACACCATATATTTT; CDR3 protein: CASSYTVPSGNTIYF
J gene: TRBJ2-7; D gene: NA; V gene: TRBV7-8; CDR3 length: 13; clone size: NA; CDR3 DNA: TGTGCCAGCAGCAGCAGCCCAGGCCAAGAGCAGTACTTC; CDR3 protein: CASSSSPGQEQYF
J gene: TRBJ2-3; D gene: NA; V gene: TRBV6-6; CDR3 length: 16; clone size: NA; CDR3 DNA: TGTGCCAGCAGTTCCTCGGGGCTTTCTGGAACAGATACGCAGTATTTT; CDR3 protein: CASSSSGLSGTDTQYF
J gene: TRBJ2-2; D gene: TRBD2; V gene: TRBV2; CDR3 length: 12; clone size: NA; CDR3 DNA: TGTGCCATTTCTAGCGGGGGGTCCCCGCTGTTTTTT; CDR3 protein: CAISSGGSPLFF
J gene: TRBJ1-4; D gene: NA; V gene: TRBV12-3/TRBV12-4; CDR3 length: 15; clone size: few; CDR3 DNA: TGTGCCAGCAGTACCGCCCAAACCGGGGATGAAAAACTGTTTTTT; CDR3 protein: CASSTAQTGDEKLFF
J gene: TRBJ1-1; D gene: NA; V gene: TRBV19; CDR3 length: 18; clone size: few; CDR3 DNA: TGTGCCAGTAGTATTTCCCCTGACAGGACGATGTGGAACACTGAAGCTTTCTTT; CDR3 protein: CASSISPDRTMWNTEAFF
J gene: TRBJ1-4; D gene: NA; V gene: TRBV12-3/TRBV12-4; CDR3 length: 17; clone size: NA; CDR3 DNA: TGTGCCAGCAGTTTCTGGGGGCGAGGGGCAACTAATGAAAAACTGTTTTTT; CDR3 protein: CASSFWGRGATNEKLFF
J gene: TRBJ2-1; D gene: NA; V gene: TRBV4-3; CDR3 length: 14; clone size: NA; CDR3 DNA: TGCGCCAGCAGCCAAGATGGGAATTTCTATGAGCAGTTCTTC; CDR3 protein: CASSQDGNFYEQFF
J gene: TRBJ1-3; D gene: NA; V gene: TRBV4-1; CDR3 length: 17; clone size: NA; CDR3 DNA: TGCGCCAGCAGCCAAGGGTACGCCAGGGGCTTGGAAAACACCATATATTTT; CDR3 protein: CASSQGYARGLENTIYF
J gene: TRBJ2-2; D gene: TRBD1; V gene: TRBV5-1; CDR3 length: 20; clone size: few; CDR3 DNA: TGCGCCAGCACCACCCTTGCGACAGGGGTGAGGCTTTCTGGCACCGGGGAGCTGTTTTTT; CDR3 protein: CASTTLATGVRLSGTGELFF
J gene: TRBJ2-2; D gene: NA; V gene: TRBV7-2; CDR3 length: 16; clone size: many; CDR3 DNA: TGTGCCAGCAGCCCGACTTTGGTAGACTATAGGGGGGAGCTGTTTTTT; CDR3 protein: CASSPTLVDYRGELFF
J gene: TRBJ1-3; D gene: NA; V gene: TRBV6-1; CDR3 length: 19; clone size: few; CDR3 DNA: TGTGCCAGCAGTGACCGCTTTGGGAGGGCGAGCCTCTCTGGAAACACCATATATTTT; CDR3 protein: CASSDRFGRASLSGNTIYF
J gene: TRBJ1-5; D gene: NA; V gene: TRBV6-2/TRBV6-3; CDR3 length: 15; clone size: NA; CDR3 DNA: TGTGCCAGCAGTTATCCGCTTGAGGGGAGACAGCCCCAGCATTTT; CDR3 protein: CASSYPLEGRQPQHF
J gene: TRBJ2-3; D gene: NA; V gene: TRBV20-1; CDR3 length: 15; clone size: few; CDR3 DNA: TGCAGTGCTAGAGGAAGGCAGGTTAGCACAGATACGCAGTATTTT; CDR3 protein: CSARGRQVSTDTQYF
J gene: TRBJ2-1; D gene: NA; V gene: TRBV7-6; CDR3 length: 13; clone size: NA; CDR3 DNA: TGTGCCAGCAGCGTATACAGGGTAGATGAGCAGTTCTTC; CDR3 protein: CASSVYRVDEQFF
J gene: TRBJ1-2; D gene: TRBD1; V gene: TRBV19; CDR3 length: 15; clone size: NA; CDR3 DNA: TGTGCCACCTCAGGGACAGGGGGCTTCGGCTATGGCTACACCTTC; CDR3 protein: CATSGTGGFGYGYTF
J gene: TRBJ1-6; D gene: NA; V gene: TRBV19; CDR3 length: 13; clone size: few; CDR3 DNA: TGTGCCAGTAGTATAATGGAGGCTGCACCCCTCCACTTT; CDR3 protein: CASSIMEAAPLHF
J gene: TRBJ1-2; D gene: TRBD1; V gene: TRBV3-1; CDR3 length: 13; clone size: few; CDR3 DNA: TGTGCCAGCAGCCAAGGACAGGGTCCTGGCTACACCTTC; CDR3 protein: CASSQGQGPGYTF
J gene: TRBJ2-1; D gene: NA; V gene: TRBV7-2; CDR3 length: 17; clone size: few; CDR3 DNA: TGTGCCAGCAGGGACTCGTCGGGGGCAGCCTCCTACAATGAGCAGTTCTTC; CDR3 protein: CASRDSSGAASYNEQFF
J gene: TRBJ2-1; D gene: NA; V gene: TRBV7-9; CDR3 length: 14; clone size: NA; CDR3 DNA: TGTGCCAGCACCCTGACTATCTCCTACAATGAGCAGTTCTTC; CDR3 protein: CASTLTISYNEQFF
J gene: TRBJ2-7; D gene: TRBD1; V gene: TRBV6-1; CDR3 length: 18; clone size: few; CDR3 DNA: TGTGCCAGCAGCTTTGGGGGGACAGGGGTTGGTTGGCCCTACGAGCAGTACTTC; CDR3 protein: CASSFGGTGVGWPYEQYF
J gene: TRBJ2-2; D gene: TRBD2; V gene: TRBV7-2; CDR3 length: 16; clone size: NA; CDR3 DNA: TGTGCCAGCAACCCTCGGGCTAGCGGGGCCACCGGGGAGCTGTTTTTT; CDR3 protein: CASNPRASGATGELFF
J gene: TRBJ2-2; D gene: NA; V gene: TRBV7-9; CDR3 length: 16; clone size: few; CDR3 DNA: TGTGCCAGCAGCGACGGCGGGACTGTGAACACCGGGGAGCTGTTTTTT; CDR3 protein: CASSDGGTVNTGELFF
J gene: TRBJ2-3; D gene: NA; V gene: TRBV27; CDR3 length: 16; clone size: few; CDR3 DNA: TGTGCCAGCAGTTTCCGAAAATCGCCCGGAACAGATACGCAGTATTTT; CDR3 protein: CASSFRKSPGTDTQYF
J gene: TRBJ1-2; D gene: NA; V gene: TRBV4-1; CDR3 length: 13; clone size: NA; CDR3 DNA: TGCGCCAGCAGCCAAGATGAGGGCTTTGGCTACACCTTC; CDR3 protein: CASSQDEGFGYTF
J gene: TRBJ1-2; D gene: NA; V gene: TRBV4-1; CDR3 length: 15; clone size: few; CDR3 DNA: TGCGCCAGCAGCCTTGACAGTTCCGAATCGTGGGGCTACACCTTC; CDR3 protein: CASSLDSSESWGYTF